These 7 T cell receptor beta chains share one sample of origin, sequenced in a study of identical twins. From the 5' RACE reads, TCRdb called clonotypes with MiXCR, one entry per CDR3 protein. The sample records some 330,000 distinct CDR3 sequences, 9% to 10% being singletons. Sample: naive T cells sorted from blood. All receptors derive from a woman in her fifties or sixties in good health.

The genes are TRBV9 and TRBJ2-2; 7 bases align to TRBD2. The CDR3 extends over 14 amino acids. Germline assignment: CDR1 SGDLS and CDR2 YYNGEE. Trimming cost V 2 bases and J 6 bases; bases outside gene matches: 4. The CDR3 region has the DNA TGTGCCAGCAGCGTGACTAGCAGAGCCGGGGAGCTGTTTTTT. It translates to CASSVTSRAGELFF.

In this sample, this clonotype turned up a few times. V is TRBV5-4 and J is TRBJ2-5, with a weak D call TRBD2 (7 bases). Germline V gene data show CDR1 as SGHNT and CDR2 as YYREEE (reference sequence). The V gene lost 3 bases and the J gene lost 5 bases, with 17 bases spanning the gap. The CDR3 is 15 amino acids. The chain's CDR3 is CASSSLAEGGETQYF. In nucleotides, the CDR3 is TGTGCCAGCAGCTCCCTAGCGGAGGGGGGGGAGACCCAGTACTTC.

This clonotype was counted ten times or more. The rearrangement uses TRBV27 and TRBJ1-1; 7 positions match TRBD1. CDR1 and CDR2 from the germline V gene are MNHEY and SMNVEV (reference sequence). The CDR3 length is 13 residues. V was pared by 7 bases and J by 11 bases, with 13 bases of the junction left unmatched. Written as DNA, the CDR3 is TGTGCCAGCACTGTAGCCCCAGGGGGAGACGCTTTCTTT. This encodes CASTVAPGGDAFF.

This clonotype showed up many times. The CDR3 spells CASRRVGDSEAFF. CDR3 DNA sequence: TGTGCCAGTAGGAGGGTGGGGGACTCTGAAGCTTTCTTT. The chain joins TRBV12-3 or TRBV12-4 to TRBJ1-1; tentative D call: TRBD1 (5 bases). The CDR3 totals 13 residues. Deletions cut 9 bases from V and 6 bases from J, with 17 bases between.

Many counts were recorded for this clonotype. V usage is TRBV29-1 and J usage is TRBJ2-2; 7 bases agree with TRBD1. In germline, CDR1 is SQVTM, CDR2 ANQGSEA. The CDR3 sequence is 16 residues long. V lost 3 bases to trimming and J lost 2 bases; unmatched junction nucleotides: 9. The CDR3 here is CSVDFTGTVNTGELFF. CDR3 bases: TGCAGCGTTGATTTTACCGGGACAGTAAACACCGGGGAGCTGTTTTTT.

This clonotype was observed at least ten times. V usage is TRBV25-1 and J usage is TRBJ2-1, with D unresolved. There are 14 residues in the CDR3. Germline V gene data show CDR1 as MGHDK and CDR2 as SYGVNS. Trimming removed 1 base from V and 1 base from J, with 5 bases in between. CDR3 in amino acids: CASSEFTSYNEQFF. CDR3 DNA: TGTGCCAGCAGTGAATTTACTTCCTACAATGAGCAGTTCTTC.

This clonotype has just a few counts. The gene calls are TRBV6-5 and TRBJ2-2, with D unclear. The CDR3 is 13 residues long. CDR1 and CDR2 (germline): MNHEY, SVGAGI. The germline V and J ends were trimmed by 5 bases and 6 bases, with 10 bases remaining between them. Here the CDR3 reads CASSRSRAGELFF. CDR3 nucleotides: TGTGCCAGCAGTCGATCTAGAGCCGGGGAGCTGTTTTTT.